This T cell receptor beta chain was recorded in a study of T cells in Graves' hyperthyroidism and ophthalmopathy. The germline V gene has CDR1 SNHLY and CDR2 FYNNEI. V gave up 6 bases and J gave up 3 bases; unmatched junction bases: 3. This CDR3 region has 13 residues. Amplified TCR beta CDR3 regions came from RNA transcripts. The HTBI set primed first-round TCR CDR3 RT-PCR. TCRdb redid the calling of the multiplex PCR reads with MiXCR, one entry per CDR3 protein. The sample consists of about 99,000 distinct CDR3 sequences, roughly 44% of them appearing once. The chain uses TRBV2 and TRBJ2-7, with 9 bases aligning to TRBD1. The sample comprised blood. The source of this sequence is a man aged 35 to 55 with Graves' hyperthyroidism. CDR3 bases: TGTGCCAGCAGCACGGACAGGGGCTACGAGCAGTACTTC. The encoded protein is CASSTDRGYEQYF.